The clone carrying this T cell receptor beta chain was recorded a few times. Its antigen is unknown. Relative to the germline gene, one junction end is altered; a read error may explain this. Time point defined: newly diagnosed GD, antithyroid drugs for less than 3 months. Scientists built the TCR library using RNA that was extracted from PBMCs. Each of the patients was recruited from an endocrinology department situated in Xi'an, China. Staff took around 9 milliliters of peripheral blood and put it into EDTA tubes. Combining iRepertoire HTBI primers with Arm-PCR of CDR3 regions, the authors built TCR beta libraries. TCRdb itself ran the multiplex PCR reads through MiXCR, one entry per CDR3 protein. Of 560,000 or so distinct CDR3 sequences detected, more than 15% appear once; the ten largest clones hold around 12%. The sample originates from a study of regulatory T cells in long-lasting Graves disease. Regarding the study as a whole: Compared with new cases, persistent Graves' patients showed reduced TCR diversity. There were preferences for TRBV28, TRBJ1-2 and TRBJ2-5 in persistent disease.

This CDR3 contains 13 residues. Germline V gives CDR1 SGHTA, CDR2 FQGNSA. Separately, the same data were catalogued under a study of T cells in Graves' hyperthyroidism and ophthalmopathy.

This chain connects TRBV7-2 to TRBJ2-2, with 7 bases that match TRBD2. The sequence was obtained from a man between 18 and 29 years old with Graves disease. Specimen: peripheral blood mononuclear cells (PBMCs), collected at new diagnosis, from a patient treated with antithyroid drugs. The CDR3 DNA reads as TGTGCCAGCAGTCCTGGGACTACCGCGGAGCTGTTTTTT. It encodes CASSPGTTAELFF.